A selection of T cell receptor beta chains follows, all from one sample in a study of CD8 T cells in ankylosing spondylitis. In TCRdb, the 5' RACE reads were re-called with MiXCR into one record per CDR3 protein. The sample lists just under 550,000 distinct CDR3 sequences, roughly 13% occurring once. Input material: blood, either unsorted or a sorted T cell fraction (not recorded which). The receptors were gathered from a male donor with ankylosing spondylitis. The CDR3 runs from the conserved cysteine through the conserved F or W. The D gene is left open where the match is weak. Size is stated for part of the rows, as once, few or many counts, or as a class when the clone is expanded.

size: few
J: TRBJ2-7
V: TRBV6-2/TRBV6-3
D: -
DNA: TGTGCCAGCGGAATGGCCCTGGGATCCTACGAGCAGTACTTC
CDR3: CASGMALGSYEQYF

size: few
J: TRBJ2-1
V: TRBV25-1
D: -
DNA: TGTGCCAGCAGTGACTTGGGTGGAGGCAGTGTGTACAATGAGCAGTTCTTC
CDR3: CASSDLGGGSVYNEQFF

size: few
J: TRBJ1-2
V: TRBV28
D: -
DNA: TGTGCCAGCAGCGGACCGTATGGCTACACCTTC
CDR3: CASSGPYGYTF

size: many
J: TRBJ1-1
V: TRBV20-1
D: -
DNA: TGCAGTGCCCGGACAAACGATAACACTGAAGCTTTCTTT
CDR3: CSARTNDNTEAFF

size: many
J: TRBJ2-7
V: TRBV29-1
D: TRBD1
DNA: TGCAGCGGGGGACAGGCTGACTACGAGCAGTACTTC
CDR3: CSGGQADYEQYF

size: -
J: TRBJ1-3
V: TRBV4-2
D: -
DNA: TGTGCCAGCAGCCTTGGGGGGGGCAGCACCTCTGGAAACACCATATATTTT
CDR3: CASSLGGGSTSGNTIYF

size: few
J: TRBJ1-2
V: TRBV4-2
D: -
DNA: TGTGCCAGCAGCCAAGATGTAGGGCAAGAGAACTATGGCTACACCTTC
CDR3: CASSQDVGQENYGYTF

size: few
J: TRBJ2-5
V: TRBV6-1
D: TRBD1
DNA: TGTGCCAGCAGTGGACAGGGGGCTGGTAAAGAGACCCAGTACTTC
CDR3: CASSGQGAGKETQYF

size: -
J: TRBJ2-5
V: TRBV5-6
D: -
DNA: TGTGCCAGCAGCGCCGGGCAGTTCCAAGAGACCCAGTACTTC
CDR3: CASSAGQFQETQYF

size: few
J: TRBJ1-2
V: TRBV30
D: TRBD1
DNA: TGTGCCGGACAGGTTTTATATGGCTACACCTTC
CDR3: CAGQVLYGYTF

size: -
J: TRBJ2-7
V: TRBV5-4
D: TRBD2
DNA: TGTGCCAGCAGCTCTAGGGACTATTCAATCGAGCAGTACTTC
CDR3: CASSSRDYSIEQYF

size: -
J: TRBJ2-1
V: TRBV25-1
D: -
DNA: TGTGCCAGCAGTGAATCGGTGAGAGGGAATGAGCAGTTCTTC
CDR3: CASSESVRGNEQFF

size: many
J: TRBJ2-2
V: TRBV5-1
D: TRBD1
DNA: TGCGCCAGCAGCTCGAAGGCTCCGGGGACAGGGGACACCGGGGAGCTGTTTTTT
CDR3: CASSSKAPGTGDTGELFF